Included here is one T cell receptor (beta chain) sequence, with context. Its antigen is currently unknown. This specimen comes from a study of T cell responses to AZD1222 COVID-19 vaccine. Germline V gene sequence: CDR1 DFQATT, CDR2 SNEGSKA (reference sequence). There are 13 residues in the CDR3. Trimming left V 3 bases short and J 9 bases short, with 12 bases between. Sequencing was performed with immunoSEQ multiplex PCR; in TCRdb, only in-frame clones are kept and a portion is missing. The repertoire holds 90,000 to 130,000 clones, with about 88% as singletons. General study findings and limits: The study found vaccine-associated CD4 TCRs spanning spike, dominant at 160-218 and 743-854. AZD1222 recipients seropositive at baseline numbered only five to seven.

The chain couples TRBV20-1 to TRBJ1-6, with D possibly TRBD1 on 5 matching bases. The source was peripheral blood, collected on day 0 of AZD1222 vaccination. The TCR was taken from an adult in good health. The CDR3 sequence is CSASTGSPSPLHF. As DNA, the CDR3 is TGCAGTGCTAGTACAGGATCCCCTTCACCCCTCCACTTT.